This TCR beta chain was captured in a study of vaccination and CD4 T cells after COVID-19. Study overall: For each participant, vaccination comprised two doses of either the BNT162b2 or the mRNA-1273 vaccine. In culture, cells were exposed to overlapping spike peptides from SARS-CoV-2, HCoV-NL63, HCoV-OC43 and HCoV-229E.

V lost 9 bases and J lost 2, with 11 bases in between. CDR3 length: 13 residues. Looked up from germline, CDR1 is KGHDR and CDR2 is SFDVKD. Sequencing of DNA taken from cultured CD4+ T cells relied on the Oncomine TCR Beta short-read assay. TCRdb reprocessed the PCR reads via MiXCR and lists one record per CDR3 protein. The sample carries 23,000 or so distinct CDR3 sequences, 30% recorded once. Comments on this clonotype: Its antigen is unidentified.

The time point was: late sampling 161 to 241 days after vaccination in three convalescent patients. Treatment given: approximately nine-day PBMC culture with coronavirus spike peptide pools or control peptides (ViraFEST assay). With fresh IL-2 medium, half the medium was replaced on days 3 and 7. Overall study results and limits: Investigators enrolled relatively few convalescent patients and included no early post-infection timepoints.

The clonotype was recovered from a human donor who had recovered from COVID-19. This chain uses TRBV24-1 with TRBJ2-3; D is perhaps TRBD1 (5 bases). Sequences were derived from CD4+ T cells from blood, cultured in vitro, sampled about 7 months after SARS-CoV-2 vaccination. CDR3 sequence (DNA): TGTGCCACCGTGGACACAGTCACAGATACGCAGTATTTT. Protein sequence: CATVDTVTDTQYF.